The text below deals with one T cell receptor beta chain. Its specificity is unknown. Patients had resection in Japan or China between 2014 and 2017. Two lung cancer pathologists independently confirmed each histologic diagnosis. Using immunoSEQ multiplex PCR, the repertoire was profiled, and TCRdb retains in-frame clones only, with some absent. The sample yields 7,700 or so clones, approximately 80% seen once. The sample comes from a study of immune evolution from preneoplasia to lung adenocarcinoma. Overall study results and limits: Top clone frequencies peaked in normal lung, apparently declining through invasive adenocarcinoma. Later-stage lesions appeared to have more T cells, more diversity, less clonality.

There are 15 residues in the CDR3. Germline V lookup: CDR1 SGHNT, CDR2 YYREEE (reference sequence). The V end was cut by 2 bases, the J end by 0 bases, with 11 bases between. Sequencing was carried out using FFPE adjacent normal lung tissue. This clonotype was sampled from a person between 65 and 80 years old with lung adenocarcinoma. This sequence joins TRBV5-4 and TRBJ1-1; TRBD1 might be the D (5 bases). For the CDR3, the DNA is TGTGCCAGCAGCTTACCCGGGGCAATGAACACTGAAGCTTTCTTT. Its translation: CASSLPGAMNTEAFF.